The rows below give T cell receptor beta chains drawn from one sample of a study of blood T cell repertoires in COVID-19. The protocol was immunoSEQ multiplex PCR, while the TCRdb copy is restricted to in-frame clones and leaves out a portion. This sample has about 200,000 clones, with about 85% found just once. Sequences were obtained from peripheral blood. Receptors were obtained from a man aged 60 to 75 with COVID-19, enrolled during active disease. CDR3s include the opening cysteine and the closing phenylalanine or tryptophan. Fields, in order: V gene, D gene, clone size, J gene, CDR3 DNA, CDR3 protein. D genes are given only for firm matches. Clone size is stated in some rows and not others, as once, few, many or a class when expanded.

>TRBV27|NA|NA|TRBJ2-7
TGTGCCAGCAGTTTACGGGGGGCCCTATACGAGCAGTACTTC
CASSLRGALYEQYF
>TRBV3-1/TRBV3-2|NA|NA|TRBJ1-6
TGTGCCAGCAGCCTGCGGAGTGCGGGTTCACCCCTCCACTTT
CASSLRSAGSPLHF
>TRBV7-2|NA|NA|TRBJ1-2
TGTGCCAGCAGCTTAGCGGGCACGTTAAGCTATGGCTACACCTTC
CASSLAGTLSYGYTF
>TRBV7-7|TRBD2|NA|TRBJ2-3
TGTGCCAGCAGCGCCGGACTAGCGGTGAGCACAGATACGCAGTATTTT
CASSAGLAVSTDTQYF
>TRBV10-1|NA|NA|TRBJ1-1
TGCGCCAGCAGTGAGTCTGGTTGGGGCGCTGAAGCTTTCTTT
CASSESGWGAEAFF
>TRBV6-5|TRBD2|NA|TRBJ2-2
TGTGCCAGCAGTTACGCGGGAGTCGGCACCGGGGAGCTGTTTTTT
CASSYAGVGTGELFF
>TRBV25-1|NA|NA|TRBJ2-7
TGTGCCAGCAGTGAACCTAGGGGGATCTCCTACGAGCAGTACTTC
CASSEPRGISYEQYF
>TRBV6-2/TRBV6-3|NA|NA|TRBJ1-1
TGTGCCAGCAGTTACTCGATCGTTTTGCGTCAGGGGGCTTTCTTT
CASSYSIVLRQGAFF
>TRBV6-1|TRBD2|NA|TRBJ2-3
TGTGCCAGCAGTGAAGAGGGCGGGAGGAGAACAGATACGCAGTATTTT
CASSEEGGRRTDTQYF
>TRBV10-2|NA|NA|TRBJ2-7
TGCGCCAGCAGTGAATTGGGAGTTGGCTACGAGCAGTACTTC
CASSELGVGYEQYF
>TRBV15|TRBD1|NA|TRBJ1-6
TGTGCCACCAGCAGACCGGGACAGGGTACTTCACCCCTCCACTTT
CATSRPGQGTSPLHF
>TRBV30|NA|NA|TRBJ1-1
TGTGCCTGGAGTACGTACCGGGACACCATTAGGGCTTTCTTT
CAWSTYRDTIRAFF
>TRBV30|NA|once|TRBJ2-3
TGTGCCTGGAATTTACTGAGAGATACGCAGTATTTT
CAWNLLRDTQYF
>TRBV4-3|NA|NA|TRBJ1-6
TGCGCCAGCAGTCCGGACGGGGTCGGTTCACCCCTCCACTTT
CASSPDGVGSPLHF
>TRBV10-1|TRBD1|NA|TRBJ2-7
TGCGCCAGCAGTGAGTCCACGGGACAGGGGAAGCAGTACTTC
CASSESTGQGKQYF
>TRBV12-3/TRBV12-4|NA|NA|TRBJ1-4
TGTGCCAGCAGTTTATCGGCGGAAGGAAAACTGTTTTTT
CASSLSAEGKLFF
>TRBV4-2|NA|NA|TRBJ1-1
TGTGCCAGCAGCCCCCTCGGGGGAACAACTGAAGCTTTCTTT
CASSPLGGTTEAFF
>TRBV6-2/TRBV6-3|TRBD1|many|TRBJ1-4
TGTGCCAGCAGTTACCACGGGACAGGGGTCGAAAAACTGTTTTTT
CASSYHGTGVEKLFF
>TRBV7-9|NA|NA|TRBJ1-4
TGTGCCAGCAGCTCGCTGCGGGGGTGGGAAAAACTGTTTTTT
CASSSLRGWEKLFF
>TRBV11-2|NA|once|TRBJ2-2
TGTGCCAGCAGCTTAGTAGTGGGGCGGGGACCTGCACCCGGGGAGCTGTTTTTT
CASSLVVGRGPAPGELFF
>TRBV25-1|NA|NA|TRBJ1-2
TGTGCCAGCAGCCCAGGGGTTAGAGGCGGCTACACCTTC
CASSPGVRGGYTF
>TRBV9|NA|NA|TRBJ2-2
TGTGCCAGCAGCGCGAGGGTCGGGTCCGGGGAGCTGTTTTTT
CASSARVGSGELFF
>TRBV19|TRBD1|NA|TRBJ2-5
TGTGCCAGTAGTATAGTTGGACAGGGCGGAGAGACCCAGTACTTC
CASSIVGQGGETQYF
>TRBV28|TRBD1|NA|TRBJ1-1
TGTGCCAGCAGGCCTAACAGGGGGCTCACAGCTTTCTTT
CASRPNRGLTAFF
>TRBV19|NA|NA|TRBJ1-5
TGTGCCAGTATCACGACAGCTTATAGCAATCAGCCCCAGCATTTT
CASITTAYSNQPQHF
>TRBV11-1|TRBD2|NA|TRBJ2-5
TGTGCCAGCAGCTTAATCGCTAGCGGGAGGGTGGAGACCCAGTACTTC
CASSLIASGRVETQYF
>TRBV27|TRBD1|NA|TRBJ1-2
TGTGCCAGCAGTTTACGGACAGGGGGCCCCTATGGCTACACCTTC
CASSLRTGGPYGYTF
>TRBV6-2/TRBV6-3|NA|once|TRBJ1-6
TGTGCCAGCAGTTACCCCGCGTCACCCCTCCACTTT
CASSYPASPLHF
>TRBV5-1|NA|few|TRBJ1-1
TGCGCCAGCAGCTTGTATGGGGGGGCATCGGACACTGAAGCTTTCTTT
CASSLYGGASDTEAFF
>TRBV5-3|NA|once|TRBJ1-4
TGTGCCAGAAGCTTGAAAAGCCACCCAACTAATGAAAAACTGTTTTTT
CARSLKSHPTNEKLFF
>TRBV3-1/TRBV3-2|NA|NA|TRBJ2-1
TGTGCCAGCAGCCCCGGGGGTAGGGTATCCAATGAGCAGTTCTTC
CASSPGGRVSNEQFF
>TRBV6-5|TRBD2|NA|TRBJ2-2
TGTGCCAGCAGTCGCCTTAGCGGGAGCGCCGGGGAGCTGTTTTTT
CASSRLSGSAGELFF
>TRBV19|TRBD1|NA|TRBJ1-1
TGTGCCAGTAGTATAGCACAGGGGGCTGAAGCTTTCTTT
CASSIAQGAEAFF
>TRBV5-1|NA|NA|TRBJ2-5
TGCGCCAGCAGCACGGGGAGGAGGATTGAGACCCAGTACTTC
CASSTGRRIETQYF
>TRBV18|TRBD1|NA|TRBJ2-4
TGTGCCAGCTCGCGGACAGGGGAAGGGAACATTCAGTACTTC
CASSRTGEGNIQYF
>TRBV10-1|NA|NA|TRBJ1-3
TGCGCTATTAGTGCGGGGACTCCCACTTGTCGCTCTGGAAACACCATATATTTT
CAISAGTPTCRSGNTIYF
>TRBV19|TRBD1|NA|TRBJ1-1
TGTGCCAGTAGTATCCTCGGACAGGGGTCCCCGGTCGCTGAAGCTTTCTTT
CASSILGQGSPVAEAFF
>TRBV7-6|TRBD1|NA|TRBJ2-7
TGTGCCAGCAGCTCAAAAACACAGGGGTTGGTCCACGAGCAGTACTTC
CASSSKTQGLVHEQYF
>TRBV6-2/TRBV6-3|TRBD1|NA|TRBJ1-5
TGTGCCAGCAGTTACTCTGGATCGGGGACAGGGAACAATCAGCCCCAGCATTTT
CASSYSGSGTGNNQPQHF
>TRBV4-2|NA|NA|TRBJ1-1
TGTGCCAGCAGCCACGTCACAGGGAACACTGAAGCTTTCTTT
CASSHVTGNTEAFF
>TRBV10-1|TRBD2|NA|TRBJ2-3
TGCGCCAGCAGTGCGGCACTAGCGGATGTTAGCACAGATACGCAGTATTTT
CASSAALADVSTDTQYF